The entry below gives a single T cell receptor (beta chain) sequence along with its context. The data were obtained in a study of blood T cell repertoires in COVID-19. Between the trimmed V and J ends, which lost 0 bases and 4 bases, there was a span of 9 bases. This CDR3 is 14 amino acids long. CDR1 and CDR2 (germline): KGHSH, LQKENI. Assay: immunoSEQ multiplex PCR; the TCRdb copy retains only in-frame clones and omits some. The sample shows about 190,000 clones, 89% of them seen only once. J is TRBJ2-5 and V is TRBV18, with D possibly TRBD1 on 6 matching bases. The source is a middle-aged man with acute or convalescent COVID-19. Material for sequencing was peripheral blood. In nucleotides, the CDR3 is TGTGCCAGCTCACCACCTAGGGGGAGAGAGACCCAGTACTTC. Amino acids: CASSPPRGRETQYF. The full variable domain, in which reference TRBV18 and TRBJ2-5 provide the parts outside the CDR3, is NAGVMQNPRHLVRRRGQEARLRCSPMKGHSHVYWYRQLPEEGLKFMVYLQKENIIDESGMPKERFSAEFPKEGPSILRIQQVVRGDSAAYFCASSPPRGRETQYFGPGTRLLVL.